This T cell receptor beta chain was recovered during a study of PD-1 blockade in classical Hodgkin lymphoma. Overall study results and limits: Newly diagnosed patients reportedly trailed healthy donors in baseline TCR diversity.

TCRdb keeps only in-frame clones here, not all; method: immunoSEQ multiplex PCR. This table holds roughly 14,000 clones, 85% to 90% found once. With no exception, relapse followed autologous stem cell transplantation in all patients, and brentuximab vedotin exposure varied. Best response was recorded as complete response, partial response or progressive disease. The CDR3 runs to 14 residues. V lost 5 bases to trimming and J lost 5 bases, with 15 bases between them. Germline V lookup: CDR1 LGHNA, CDR2 YSLEER. On this clone: Antigen: not known.

Sample: peripheral blood mononuclear cells (PBMCs), taken at baseline. The sequence derives from a human donor with classical Hodgkin lymphoma. This rearrangement joins TRBV4-3 to TRBJ1-1, with a weak D call TRBD1 (6 bases). The DNA for the CDR3 is TGCGCCAGCAGCTTCAGGGCAGGGGAGACTGAAGCTTTCTTT. Protein: CASSFRAGETEAFF.